The clone carrying this T cell receptor (beta chain) occurred a few times. No antigen is known for it. This specimen comes from a study of identical twins. Study-level results: The study reached conclusions through statistical analysis that was cross-sectional, not following the same donors. Beta clonotypes that were abundant in cord blood contained fewer insertions, a pattern absent from memory repertoires.

Germline lookup yields CDR1 SGHRS and CDR2 YFSETQ. V trimming: 3 bases; J trimming: 6 bases; junction bases outside the gene matches: 9. This CDR3 is 15 amino acids long. TCRdb fed the 5' RACE reads into MiXCR, producing one record per CDR3 protein. In the table there are 1.5 million to 2 million distinct CDR3 sequences, more than 30% of which are singletons. The rearrangement links TRBV5-1 to TRBJ1-5; 7 nucleotides line up with TRBD1. The sequence came from a newborn girl in good health. Input material: cord blood. CDR3 sequence reads: CASSSTGEGGQPQHF. CDR3 bases: TGCGCCAGCAGCTCTACAGGGGAGGGAGGTCAGCCCCAGCATTTT.